The T cell receptor (beta chain) under discussion was sequenced for a study of blood T cell repertoires in COVID-19. Study-wide background: COVID-19 samples from acute and convalescent phases originated in the United States, Italy and Spain. PBMCs, B-cell-depleted T cells, or T cells were the source of the cDNA or gDNA that made up the material.

Study processing details: Cell counts per sample came from amplifying reference gene primers. Generated by immunoSEQ multiplex PCR, the TCRdb table keeps only in-frame clones and is missing some. The V and J calls and the clone size are those of that table, but D and trimming were determined from the DNA. Found here are 210,000 or so clones, about 90% of them singletons; the top ten hold roughly 0.6%. V lost 2 bases and J lost 5, with 9 bases in between. The germline V gene has CDR1 MNHEY and CDR2 SVGAGI. CDR3 length equals 13 residues. The source is a man in his forties or fifties with acute or convalescent COVID-19. The chain links TRBV6-5 to TRBJ1-2; maybe TRBD1 (5 bases). Sequencing was performed on peripheral blood. The CDR3 coding sequence is TGTGCCAGCAGTTACAGGGGAGGGTATGGCTACACCTTC. It yields the protein CASSYRGGYGYTF.